Listed below are T cell receptor beta chains from one sample, sequenced in a study of blood T cell repertoires in COVID-19. Sequencing was performed with immunoSEQ multiplex PCR; in TCRdb, only in-frame clones are kept and a portion is missing. The data hold just over 350,000 clones, with 65% to 90% observed a single time. The source material was peripheral blood. These receptors all stem from a woman in her sixties or seventies with COVID-19, enrolled during active disease. Each CDR3 is given with its conserved first and last residue. Fields, in order: V gene, clone size, J gene, D gene, CDR3 DNA, CDR3 protein. The D gene is left open where the match is weak. The size entry is marked missing in some rows and otherwise reads once, few, many or a size class.

V gene: TRBV18; clone size: once; J gene: TRBJ1-4; D gene: TRBD1; CDR3 DNA: TGTGCCAGCTCACCACCGGACAGGGTGAGGGAAAAACTGTTTTTT; CDR3 protein: CASSPPDRVREKLFF
V gene: TRBV2; clone size: -; J gene: TRBJ2-5; D gene: TRBD1; CDR3 DNA: TGTGCCAGCAGTCCGGGACAGGGCTCCCAAGAGACCCAGTACTTC; CDR3 protein: CASSPGQGSQETQYF
V gene: TRBV4-3; clone size: -; J gene: TRBJ2-6; D gene: TRBD1; CDR3 DNA: TGCGCCAGCAGCCAAGAGTTACAGGGGTCAGGGGCCAACGTCCTGACTTTC; CDR3 protein: CASSQELQGSGANVLTF
V gene: TRBV4-2; clone size: -; J gene: TRBJ2-7; D gene: -; CDR3 DNA: TGTGCCAGCAGCCAAGTGGCCGGAGGGGCGTTTTTCTACGAGCAGTACTTC; CDR3 protein: CASSQVAGGAFFYEQYF
V gene: TRBV5-1; clone size: -; J gene: TRBJ2-3; D gene: -; CDR3 DNA: TGCGCCAGCAGCAGCAGGACTGGATCCACAGATACGCAGTATTTT; CDR3 protein: CASSSRTGSTDTQYF
V gene: TRBV5-6; clone size: -; J gene: TRBJ1-2; D gene: -; CDR3 DNA: TGTGCCAGCAGCTTGAATTTAGAAATCTCTTCTCTTAACTATGGCTACACCTTC; CDR3 protein: CASSLNLEISSLNYGYTF
V gene: TRBV6-6; clone size: few; J gene: TRBJ1-5; D gene: TRBD1; CDR3 DNA: TGTGCCAGCAACACAGGGGGCGCGGACAATCAGCCCCAGCATTTT; CDR3 protein: CASNTGGADNQPQHF
V gene: TRBV3-1/TRBV3-2; clone size: -; J gene: TRBJ2-3; D gene: TRBD2; CDR3 DNA: TGTGCCAGCAGCCAATGGACTAGCGGGGGATCAGATACGCAGTATTTT; CDR3 protein: CASSQWTSGGSDTQYF
V gene: TRBV30; clone size: -; J gene: TRBJ1-3; D gene: -; CDR3 DNA: TGTGCCTGGAGCAAAGGGGCGCAAGGAAACACCATATATTTT; CDR3 protein: CAWSKGAQGNTIYF
V gene: TRBV5-1; clone size: -; J gene: TRBJ2-1; D gene: TRBD1; CDR3 DNA: TGCGCCAGCAGCTCGACCGGACAGGGGTCTTCCGGGTTCTTC; CDR3 protein: CASSSTGQGSSGFF
V gene: TRBV7-2; clone size: -; J gene: TRBJ2-7; D gene: TRBD2; CDR3 DNA: TGTGCCAGCAGCTCGGGACTAGCGGGGGGGCTCGACGAGCAGTACTTC; CDR3 protein: CASSSGLAGGLDEQYF
V gene: TRBV19; clone size: -; J gene: TRBJ1-2; D gene: TRBD1; CDR3 DNA: TGTGCCAGTAGCCTCGGGACAGGGAATGGCTACACCTTC; CDR3 protein: CASSLGTGNGYTF
V gene: TRBV7-9; clone size: -; J gene: TRBJ1-2; D gene: -; CDR3 DNA: TGTGCCAGCAGCTTAGTAACAGGCGGCTATGGCTACACCTTC; CDR3 protein: CASSLVTGGYGYTF
V gene: TRBV7-8; clone size: once; J gene: TRBJ2-5; D gene: TRBD1; CDR3 DNA: TGTGCCAGCAGCTTGGACAGGGGAGAGACCCAGTACTTC; CDR3 protein: CASSLDRGETQYF
V gene: TRBV14; clone size: -; J gene: TRBJ2-1; D gene: TRBD2; CDR3 DNA: TGTGCCAGCAGCCAAGGCGGCCTACTAGCGGGATTCAATGAGCAGTTCTTC; CDR3 protein: CASSQGGLLAGFNEQFF
V gene: TRBV19; clone size: -; J gene: TRBJ1-2; D gene: -; CDR3 DNA: TGTGCCAGTAGTGCCAAGGGGCGTAACTATGGCTACACCTTC; CDR3 protein: CASSAKGRNYGYTF
V gene: TRBV3-1/TRBV3-2; clone size: -; J gene: TRBJ1-1; D gene: -; CDR3 DNA: TGTGCCAGCAGCCAAGGGCAGGGCGCCTACAGCGGGCAAACTGAAGCTTTCTTT; CDR3 protein: CASSQGQGAYSGQTEAFF
V gene: TRBV5-5; clone size: once; J gene: TRBJ2-5; D gene: TRBD2; CDR3 DNA: TGTGCCAGCAGCTTGACTCGACTAGCGGTCCAAGAGACCCAGTACTTC; CDR3 protein: CASSLTRLAVQETQYF
V gene: TRBV21-1; clone size: -; J gene: TRBJ1-2; D gene: -; CDR3 DNA: TGTGCCAGCAGCAAAATGACCCCCAGGGGAAACTATGGCTACACCTTC; CDR3 protein: CASSKMTPRGNYGYTF
V gene: TRBV2; clone size: -; J gene: TRBJ1-5; D gene: TRBD1; CDR3 DNA: TGTGCCAGCACCCCGGGACAGGGCTATGAGGGGCGCAATCAGCCCCAGCATTTT; CDR3 protein: CASTPGQGYEGRNQPQHF
V gene: TRBV13; clone size: -; J gene: TRBJ2-7; D gene: TRBD2; CDR3 DNA: TGTGCCAGCAGCGTAGCTAGCGGGGGGCCTACCTACGAGCAGTACTTC; CDR3 protein: CASSVASGGPTYEQYF
V gene: TRBV9; clone size: few; J gene: TRBJ1-2; D gene: TRBD1; CDR3 DNA: TGTGCCAGCAGCGTAGGACAGGGGCTGGGCGGCTACACCTTC; CDR3 protein: CASSVGQGLGGYTF
V gene: TRBV12-3/TRBV12-4; clone size: -; J gene: TRBJ1-2; D gene: -; CDR3 DNA: TGTGCCAGCAGTTTCCAGGGTATTGGTGGCTACACCTTC; CDR3 protein: CASSFQGIGGYTF
V gene: TRBV6-2/TRBV6-3; clone size: few; J gene: TRBJ1-6; D gene: TRBD1; CDR3 DNA: TGTGCCAGCAGTACACCCGACAGGGACGCTTCACCCCTCCACTTT; CDR3 protein: CASSTPDRDASPLHF
V gene: TRBV6-6; clone size: -; J gene: TRBJ2-1; D gene: -; CDR3 DNA: TGTGCCAGCACTAAAGAAGGGAGCGCGCAGTTCTTC; CDR3 protein: CASTKEGSAQFF
V gene: TRBV6-2/TRBV6-3; clone size: -; J gene: TRBJ1-2; D gene: TRBD1; CDR3 DNA: TGTGCCAGCAGTTTAACCGGGACAGGGAACTATGGCTACACCTTC; CDR3 protein: CASSLTGTGNYGYTF
V gene: TRBV6-5; clone size: -; J gene: TRBJ1-2; D gene: TRBD1; CDR3 DNA: TGTGCCAGCAGTTCAATGGACAGGGGAGGGGGCTACACCTTC; CDR3 protein: CASSSMDRGGGYTF
V gene: TRBV10-3; clone size: few; J gene: TRBJ1-5; D gene: TRBD1; CDR3 DNA: TGTGCCATCAGGGGGACAGGAAGCAATCAGCCCCAGCATTTT; CDR3 protein: CAIRGTGSNQPQHF
V gene: TRBV7-2; clone size: -; J gene: TRBJ2-5; D gene: TRBD2; CDR3 DNA: TGTGCCAGCAGCTTGGGACTAGCGGAAGAGACCCAGTACTTC; CDR3 protein: CASSLGLAEETQYF
V gene: TRBV5-1; clone size: -; J gene: TRBJ1-3; D gene: TRBD1; CDR3 DNA: TGCGCCAGCAGCACCCGGACAGGGGTAGGAAACACCATATATTTT; CDR3 protein: CASSTRTGVGNTIYF
V gene: TRBV9; clone size: -; J gene: TRBJ1-2; D gene: -; CDR3 DNA: TGTGCCAGCAGCGTATCGAACAGGGCCTATGGCTACACCTTC; CDR3 protein: CASSVSNRAYGYTF
V gene: TRBV6-6; clone size: -; J gene: TRBJ2-2; D gene: -; CDR3 DNA: TGTGCCAGCAAAACTCCAGGGGATACCGGGGAGCTGTTTTTT; CDR3 protein: CASKTPGDTGELFF
V gene: TRBV18; clone size: -; J gene: TRBJ2-7; D gene: TRBD1; CDR3 DNA: TGTGCCAGCTCACCCCGGGACAGCTACGAGCAGTACTTC; CDR3 protein: CASSPRDSYEQYF
V gene: TRBV11-2; clone size: -; J gene: TRBJ2-5; D gene: TRBD2; CDR3 DNA: TGTGCCAGCAGCCCCTATAGGGGACTAGTACAAGAGACCCAGTACTTC; CDR3 protein: CASSPYRGLVQETQYF
V gene: TRBV19; clone size: -; J gene: TRBJ2-6; D gene: -; CDR3 DNA: TGTGCCAGTAGTAAAACAGCGGGCTCTGGGGCCAACGTCCTGACTTTC; CDR3 protein: CASSKTAGSGANVLTF
V gene: TRBV29-1; clone size: -; J gene: TRBJ1-2; D gene: TRBD1; CDR3 DNA: TGCAGCGTCGTTGACAGGGGGCGCGCAAAAGGGGGCTACACCTTC; CDR3 protein: CSVVDRGRAKGGYTF
V gene: TRBV21-1; clone size: -; J gene: TRBJ2-5; D gene: -; CDR3 DNA: TGTGCCAGCAGCACCCGACAGGGTATTGTGGAGACCCAGTACTTC; CDR3 protein: CASSTRQGIVETQYF
V gene: TRBV7-9; clone size: -; J gene: TRBJ2-3; D gene: -; CDR3 DNA: TGTGCCAGCAGCTTAGTAGGAGGAGGCGATACGCAGTATTTT; CDR3 protein: CASSLVGGGDTQYF
V gene: TRBV9; clone size: -; J gene: TRBJ2-7; D gene: TRBD2; CDR3 DNA: TGTGCCAGCAGCCCCCGGGGTGCGGGGGCCTACGAGCAGTACTTC; CDR3 protein: CASSPRGAGAYEQYF
V gene: TRBV5-1; clone size: -; J gene: TRBJ2-7; D gene: -; CDR3 DNA: TGCGCCAGCAGCTTGGGGCAATACTCCTACGAGCAGTACTTC; CDR3 protein: CASSLGQYSYEQYF
V gene: TRBV4-1; clone size: -; J gene: TRBJ1-3; D gene: -; CDR3 DNA: TGCGCCAGCAGCCAAGGAGAGTACTCTGGAAACACCATATATTTT; CDR3 protein: CASSQGEYSGNTIYF
V gene: TRBV11-3; clone size: once; J gene: TRBJ2-1; D gene: TRBD1; CDR3 DNA: TGTGCCAGCAGCTTGGACAGGACCAACAATGAGCAGTTCTTC; CDR3 protein: CASSLDRTNNEQFF
V gene: TRBV3-1/TRBV3-2; clone size: -; J gene: TRBJ1-2; D gene: -; CDR3 DNA: TGTGCCAGCAGCCAACAGGGTTACGGCTACACCTTC; CDR3 protein: CASSQQGYGYTF
V gene: TRBV13; clone size: -; J gene: TRBJ2-7; D gene: -; CDR3 DNA: TGTGCCAGCAGCTCGCGACATTACCCCTCCTACGAGCAGTACTTC; CDR3 protein: CASSSRHYPSYEQYF
V gene: TRBV12-3/TRBV12-4; clone size: -; J gene: TRBJ2-7; D gene: -; CDR3 DNA: TGTGCCAGCAGCCATAGTGAGTCCTACGAGCAGTACTTC; CDR3 protein: CASSHSESYEQYF
V gene: TRBV19; clone size: -; J gene: TRBJ1-1; D gene: -; CDR3 DNA: TGTGCCAGTAGACGGGACTCCAAGGGGCGGGCTGAAGCTTTCTTT; CDR3 protein: CASRRDSKGRAEAFF
V gene: TRBV7-9; clone size: -; J gene: TRBJ1-1; D gene: -; CDR3 DNA: TGTGCCAGCAGCGCCAGCACTGAAGCTTTCTTT; CDR3 protein: CASSASTEAFF
V gene: TRBV4-1; clone size: -; J gene: TRBJ1-1; D gene: TRBD1; CDR3 DNA: TGCGCCAGCAGCCAAAGGACAGGGACTGGCACTGAAGCTTTCTTT; CDR3 protein: CASSQRTGTGTEAFF
V gene: TRBV29-1; clone size: -; J gene: TRBJ2-1; D gene: TRBD1; CDR3 DNA: TGCAGCGTTGAACGGGACAGGAATTCCAATGAGCAGTTCTTC; CDR3 protein: CSVERDRNSNEQFF
V gene: TRBV6-5; clone size: few; J gene: TRBJ1-2; D gene: TRBD1; CDR3 DNA: TGTGCCAGCAGTCATGACAGGGGGAGTTATGGCTACACCTTC; CDR3 protein: CASSHDRGSYGYTF
V gene: TRBV4-1; clone size: -; J gene: TRBJ2-1; D gene: TRBD2; CDR3 DNA: TGCGCCAGCAGCCAAGACCCACTAGCGGGGGGGTTATACAATGAGCAGTTCTTC; CDR3 protein: CASSQDPLAGGLYNEQFF
V gene: TRBV7-9; clone size: few; J gene: TRBJ1-3; D gene: -; CDR3 DNA: TGTGCCAGCAGACAGACAGTCTCTGGAAACACCATATATTTT; CDR3 protein: CASRQTVSGNTIYF
V gene: TRBV4-1; clone size: few; J gene: TRBJ1-6; D gene: -; CDR3 DNA: TGCGCCAGCAGCCAAGATTTGGCAGGGACCTATAATTCACCCCTCCACTTT; CDR3 protein: CASSQDLAGTYNSPLHF